This TCR beta chain is drawn from a study of T cells in localized non-small cell lung cancer. Some clones are missing from TCRdb's copy, which holds only in-frame ones; the method was immunoSEQ multiplex PCR. The profile shows over 50,000 clones, roughly 88% of them singletons. The CDR3 has 14 residues. Looked up from germline, CDR1 is SGHTA and CDR2 is FQGNSA. Trimming stripped 4 bases from V and 1 base from J, with 10 bases between. The chain links TRBV7-2 to TRBJ1-1; a weak D match, TRBD1 (5 bases). The sequence was collected from a woman between 35 and 75 years old with stage I lung adenocarcinoma. The sequencing used peripheral blood, collected before any cancer treatment. The CDR3 loop is CASSYGTANTEAFF. Here the CDR3 DNA reads TGTGCCAGCAGCTACGGGACTGCGAACACTGAAGCTTTCTTT.